This T cell receptor beta chain was captured by sequencing in a study of blood T cells in healthy people across ages (dated by TCRdb to 2015 to 2017). The study in broad terms: In model experiments, template switching captured roughly one uniquely barcoded TCR beta cDNA molecule for every two T cells. To track age-related changes in TCR beta repertoire diversity, the study relied on deep sequencing normalized with unique cDNA molecular identifiers. Four age groups were formed from the donors: young (average approximately 17 years), middle-aged (less than 40), aged (over 55) and long-lived (roughly 88). To avoid experimental bias, donors of different ages were spread randomly across the sequencing lanes. For two donors (one aged 18 to 30 and one aged 80 or older), the study analyzed two additional independent replicas of 1 million unique cDNA reads from the same blood draw.

Study-wide findings and limitations: Estimates of total diversity based on one million sequenced T cells were regarded as lower bounds and as underestimates. Because profiling used bulk unsorted PBMCs, naive and antigen-experienced compartments could not be compared conclusively. Compared with the aged group, more naive CD4+ T cells, fewer expanded clones and increased TCR diversity were shown by the long-lived group, suggesting age selection. Because donor CMV infection status was unknown, age-related changes in expanded clonotypes were potentially confounded. The percentage of naive T cells measured by flow cytometry correlated strongly with observed TCR beta diversity. Observed TCR beta diversity per million T cells fell roughly linearly with age, and a significant reduction was already apparent by age roughly 41.

Libraries were constructed by 5' RACE. The run used an Illumina HiSeq 2500. A second roughly 6 to 12 cycle PCR used a sample-barcoded 5' primer and a J-beta primer mix. A unique molecular identifier was introduced onto each TCR beta cDNA molecule by a template-switch 5' adaptor carrying 12 random nucleotides. Each sample yielded at least 3 million CDR3-containing paired-end reads. First-strand cDNA synthesis was performed from all RNA using the Mint cDNA synthesis kit, with priming by a TRBC-specific oligonucleotide. After uracil-DNA glycosylase treatment, a first 18-cycle PCR used universal primers M1SS and BC2_uni_R on all cDNA. The original methods were these. Each sample was normalized by randomly selecting 1 million high-quality reads, each carrying a distinct molecular identifier. Reads with shared molecular identifiers were discarded instead of being binned into consensus sequences. CDR3 identification, clonotype clustering and error correction used MiTCR with a Q25 quality threshold and the strictest error-elimination algorithm. Lower-bound total TCR beta diversity was estimated with a nonparametric unseen species model using Euler transformation. The public reads were reprocessed in TCRdb via fastp at Q25 and MiXCR, keeping in-frame beta chains. Every CDR3 protein is listed once, alongside the most common genes and DNA of its rows. TCRdb assigned the V and J calls; the authors' analysis was not used. The sample table shows about 1.5 million distinct CDR3 sequences, and 42% are seen once. 7% to 9% of the sample rests with the top ten.

This clonotype was picked up a small number of times. Its antigen has not been determined. No per-base quality is available; no much larger clone lies one base away. The roughly 39 donors, aged about 6 to 95 years, were systemically healthy Caucasian individuals from Russia. Roughly 10 milliliters of peripheral blood were drawn from each donor into EDTA-treated Vacutainer tubes. PBMCs were isolated by Ficoll-Paque density-gradient centrifugation, with at least 6 million obtained per sample. Total RNA was extracted from PBMCs with Trizol reagent, with at least 5 micrograms obtained per sample. For every donor, flow cytometry on a PBMC aliquot measured the percentage of naive CD45RAhigh/CD27high T cells. Spanning cysteine to phenylalanine, the CDR3 consists of 14 amino acids. Only the CDR3 portion is preserved as DNA: 42 bases, with reading frame beginning at the first base. V has 4 bases trimmed and J has 2 bases trimmed; junction bases matching no gene number 4. CDR1 LGHDT and CDR2 YNNKEL were looked up in the germline V gene (reference sequence).

Rearrangement joined TRBV3-1 to TRBJ2-7; TRBD2 lines up with 8 middle nucleotides. This sequence was found in a young woman in good health. Sequenced input: blood. The CDR3 sequence is CASSPAGATYEQYF. The DNA is TGTGCCAGCAGCCCAGCGGGAGCTACCTACGAGCAGTACTTC.